This T cell receptor (beta chain) was recovered during a study of cytomegalovirus exposure and HLA in healthy donors. PCR amplification relied on 60 Vbeta primers (plus 13 Jbeta primers). Data came from immunoSEQ multiplex PCR; TCRdb stores just in-frame clones and leaves some out. The sample yields 200,000 to 250,000 clones, 70% to 90% seen once. The CDR3 contains 12 residues. Looked up from germline, CDR1 is SEHNR and CDR2 is FQNEAQ (reference sequence). General study points: In a later analysis, at a false discovery rate of 0.05, about 16,000 TCR beta sequences matched HLA alleles. Fewer N-insertions (relative to the 666-donor mean) were reportedly seen in an Asian-associated ancestry cluster in a later analysis.

A word on this clone: Its antigen is currently unknown. At one of its ends the junction is not consistent with the germline gene, which may arise from a read error.

Sequenced: PBMCs. This TCR was sampled from a woman aged 55 to 70 in good health and CMV-seropositive. This chain connects TRBV7-9 to TRBJ1-1; D is perhaps TRBD1 (6 bases). DNA of the CDR3: TGTTCCAGCAGCCGAGGGGGTTTTTGGGCTTTCTTT. This codes for CSSSRGGFWAFF.